The 7 T cell receptor beta chains below all came from one sample that was sequenced in a study of T cell responses to AZD1222 COVID-19 vaccine. Profiling relied on immunoSEQ multiplex PCR, and the TCRdb table lists in-frame clones only, not all of them. Here the sample spans some 180,000 clones, more than 90% being singletons. Sample: peripheral blood, taken 28 days after the second dose of the MenACWY control vaccine. The receptors derive from an adult who received the MenACWY meningococcal vaccine as a control.

This chain links TRBV30 with TRBJ1-2, with D hard to call. Trimming shortened V by 5 bases and J by 8 bases, and 18 bases separated the two germline ends. Germline V lookup: CDR1 GTSNPN, CDR2 SVGIG (reference sequence). The CDR3 runs to 13 residues. CDR3 residues: CAWHLEVLQGYTF. In DNA, the CDR3 is TGTGCCTGGCACCTGGAGGTCCTCCAGGGCTACACCTTC. Full variable domain (outside the CDR3, taken from reference TRBV30 and TRBJ1-2): SQTIHQWPATLVQPVGSPLSLECTVEGTSNPNLYWYRQAAGRGLQLLFYSVGIGQISSEVPQNLSASRPQDRQFILSSKKLLLSDSGFYLCAWHLEVLQGYTFGSGTRLTVV.

The V gene is TRBV27, the J gene TRBJ1-4, with D hard to call. Germline lookup yields CDR1 MNHEY and CDR2 SMNVEV (reference sequence). This CDR3 region has 14 residues. The V end was cut by 6 bases, the J end by 2 bases, with 10 bases between. CDR3 sequence (DNA): TGTGCCAGCAGCCCGGGAGGTACTAATGAAAAACTGTTTTTT. Translated: CASSPGGTNEKLFF.

The sample holds one count of this clone. V usage is TRBV24-1 and J usage is TRBJ2-2, with 12 bases fitting TRBD1. Germline V gene lookup returns CDR1 KGHDR and CDR2 SFDVKD. The CDR3 consists of 16 residues. Trimming cost V 2 bases and J 4 bases; bases outside gene matches: 1. The CDR3 sequence: CATSDWGQGATGELFF. DNA for the CDR3: TGTGCCACCAGTGATTGGGGACAGGGGGCCACCGGGGAGCTGTTTTTT.

CDR3 region: CASSHRRDSYEQYF. The CDR3 coding sequence is TGTGCCAGCAGTCACCGCCGGGACAGCTACGAGCAGTACTTC. The chain combines TRBV27 with TRBJ2-7; 7 positions agree with TRBD1. Trimming took 5 bases from V and 3 from J; bases not matched to a gene: 7. From germline, CDR1 is MNHEY and CDR2 SMNVEV (reference sequence). The CDR3 is 14 residues long.

This clone was detected once. The chain has TRBV3-1 (or the pseudogene TRBV3-2) and TRBJ2-1; weak D call: TRBD1 (6 bases). Trimming took off 3 bases at V and 6 bases at J, with 9 bases between the two ends. CDR1 LGHDT and CDR2 YNNKEL come from the germline V gene (reference sequence). The CDR3 runs to 13 residues. CDR3 residues: CASSQGAPNEQFF. The CDR3 DNA follows: TGTGCCAGCAGCCAGGGGGCCCCCAATGAGCAGTTCTTC.

This chain connects TRBV3-1 (or the pseudogene TRBV3-2) to TRBJ1-2, with D unclear. This CDR3 is built from 15 residues. Germline CDR1 LGHDT, CDR2 YNNKEL (reference sequence). V dropped 0 bases and J dropped 3 bases, with 11 bases sitting between them. Here the CDR3 reads CASSQESSGYYGYTF. Written as DNA, the CDR3 is TGTGCCAGCAGCCAAGAGTCCTCGGGATACTATGGCTACACCTTC.

This chain links TRBV7-8 with TRBJ1-5, with 8 bases lining up with TRBD1. This CDR3 is built from 13 residues. The germline V gene has CDR1 SGHVS and CDR2 FQNEAQ. V gave up 4 bases and J gave up 7 bases; unmatched junction bases: 3. The CDR3 nucleotides read TGTGCCAGCAGCTCGGACAGGGAGCAGCCCCAGCATTTT. This encodes CASSSDREQPQHF.